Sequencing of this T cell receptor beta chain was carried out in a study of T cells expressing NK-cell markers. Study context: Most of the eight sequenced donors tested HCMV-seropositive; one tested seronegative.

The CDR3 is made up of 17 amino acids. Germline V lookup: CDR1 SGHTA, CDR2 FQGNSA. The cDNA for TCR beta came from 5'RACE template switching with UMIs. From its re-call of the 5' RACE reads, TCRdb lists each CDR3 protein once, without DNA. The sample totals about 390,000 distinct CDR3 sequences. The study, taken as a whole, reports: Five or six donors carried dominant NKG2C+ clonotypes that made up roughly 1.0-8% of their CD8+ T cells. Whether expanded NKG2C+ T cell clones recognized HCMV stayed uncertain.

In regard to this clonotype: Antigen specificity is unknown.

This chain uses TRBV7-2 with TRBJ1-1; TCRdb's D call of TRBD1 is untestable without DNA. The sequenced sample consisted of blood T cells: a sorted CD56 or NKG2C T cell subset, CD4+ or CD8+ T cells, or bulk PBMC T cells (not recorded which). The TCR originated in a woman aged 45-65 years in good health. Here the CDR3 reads CASSLEGPGGAGTEAFF.